These 27 T cell receptor beta chains came from one sample sequenced in a study of cytotoxic CD8 clonotypes in ibrutinib-treated CLL (dated by TCRdb to about 2021). The time point label of this sample denotes: approximately eleven months on ibrutinib. The method was the immunoSEQ multiplex PCR assay. This immuneACCESS table, as held by TCRdb, lists in-frame sequences with V and J called but not all clones. Of the missing ones, under half trace to an unresolved V gene in checked studies; the others have no known cause. Counted in this sample were more than 70,000 clones; 70% to 80% of them appeared once. The ten largest clones add up to around 5% of the sample. Source: PBMCs, taken after 12 months of ibrutinib treatment. The receptor source for this set is a human donor with chronic lymphocytic leukemia.

This chain links TRBV30 with TRBJ2-3; a weak D match, TRBD2 (6 bases). This CDR3 has 15 residues. Germline loops: CDR1 GTSNPN, CDR2 SVGIG (reference sequence). Trimming removed 2 bases at V and 1 base at J, with 13 bases between. The CDR3 sequence is CAWSPMGGGTDTQYF. The DNA for the CDR3 is TGTGCCTGGAGTCCCATGGGCGGGGGCACAGATACGCAGTATTTT.

In DNA form, the CDR3 reads TGTGCCAGCTCACCAGCCGGGGTGGGAAGCACCGGGGAGCTGTTTTTT. This sequence encodes CASSPAGVGSTGELFF. The chain links TRBV18 to TRBJ2-2; D may be TRBD2 (5 bases). Germline CDR1 KGHSH, CDR2 LQKENI. The CDR3 consists of 16 residues. Trimming removed 2 bases at V and 4 bases at J, with 14 bases between.

The chain has TRBV4-2 and TRBJ2-7, with 7 positions matching TRBD2. The CDR3 length is 12 residues. V dropped 7 bases and J dropped 6; count of bases not matched to a gene: 6. Germline V gene lookup returns CDR1 LGHNA and CDR2 YNFKEQ. The CDR3 region has the DNA TGTGCCAGCATGGGGAGGGGCGTCGAGCAGTACTTC. Its protein is CASMGRGVEQYF.

V usage is TRBV7-3 and J usage is TRBJ2-2; TRBD2 might be the D (6 bases). Trimming stripped 5 bases from V and 6 bases from J, with 10 bases between. Germline-derived CDR1 and CDR2 are SGHTA and FQGTGA. This CDR3 has 13 amino acids. CDR3 nucleotides: TGTGCCAGCAGCGGAGGGCCGGCCGGGGAGCTGTTTTTT. This sequence encodes CASSGGPAGELFF.

J is TRBJ2-4 and V is TRBV7-3; 8 bases fit TRBD1. This CDR3 comprises 13 residues. Germline CDR1 reads SGHTA; CDR2 reads FQGTGA. The V and J ends lost 5 bases and 8 bases, in that order; junction bases with no gene match: 5. This CDR3 is CASSRDRGDIQYF. DNA of the CDR3: TGTGCCAGCAGCCGAGACAGGGGTGACATTCAGTACTTC. Based on the CDR3 plus reference TRBV7-3 and TRBJ2-4, the full variable domain is GAGVSQTPSNKVTEKGKYVELRCDPISGHTALYWYRQSLGQGPEFLIYFQGTGAADDSGLPNDRFFAVRPEGSVSTLKIQRTERGDSAVYLCASSRDRGDIQYFGAGTRLSVL.

The chain links TRBV7-8 to TRBJ1-2, with D perhaps matching TRBD1 (5 bases). Per the germline V gene, CDR1 is SGHVS and CDR2 is FQNEAQ. The CDR3 has 14 amino acids. Trimming took 1 base from V and 4 from J, leaving 10 bases between them. In DNA form, the CDR3 reads TGTGCCAGCAGCTTAGGGACACCGCTCTATGGCTACACCTTC. This sequence encodes CASSLGTPLYGYTF.

This clone was seen once. The chain uses TRBV28 and TRBJ1-1; TRBD1 agrees at 7 bases. The germline V gene has CDR1 MDHEN and CDR2 SYDVKM. J lost 6 bases, V lost 7 bases, and 11 bases had no gene match. This CDR3 spans 14 amino acids. The CDR3 DNA sequence: TGTGCCAGCACCATTTCCTCCGGGACAGCTGAAGCTTTCTTT. This gives the protein CASTISSGTAEAFF.

The gene calls are TRBV7-3 and TRBJ1-3; TRBD1 matches at 8 bases. The CDR3 has 14 residues. V dropped 5 bases and J dropped 7; count of bases not matched to a gene: 7. The germline V gene encodes CDR1 SGHTA and CDR2 FQGTGA. CDR3 nucleotides: TGTGCCAGCAGCCCCGGACAGGGAAGGAACACCATATATTTT. Protein sequence: CASSPGQGRNTIYF.

In nucleotides, the CDR3 is TGTGCCAGCAGCGTAGGGGGGACAGTGAACACTGAAGCTTTCTTT. Protein sequence: CASSVGGTVNTEAFF. The chain is built from TRBV9 and TRBJ1-1; 7 bases are shared with TRBD1. Germline CDR1 SGDLS, CDR2 YYNGEE. Trimming took 0 bases from V and 0 from J; bases not matched to a gene: 2. The CDR3 runs 15 residues.

This clone was counted between two and nine times. This rearrangement joins TRBV5-6 to TRBJ1-2; TRBD1 agrees at 10 bases. Trimming took 4 bases from V and 5 from J; bases not matched to a gene: 5. CDR1 SGHDT and CDR2 YYEEEE come from the germline V gene. This CDR3 spans 14 amino acids. The CDR3 bases are TGTGCCAGCAGCCCGGGACAGGGGAGGTATGGCTACACCTTC. This gives the protein CASSPGQGRYGYTF.

The chain employs TRBV27 and TRBJ2-2; D gene unclear. Trimming left V 4 bases short and J 4 bases short, with 4 bases between. This CDR3 has 12 residues. Germline CDR1 is MNHEY and CDR2 is SMNVEV (reference sequence). The DNA for the CDR3 is TGTGCCAGCAGTTACACCACCGGGGAGCTGTTTTTT. It specifies CASSYTTGELFF.

J is TRBJ2-3 and V is TRBV28; unclear D gene. Per the germline V gene, CDR1 is MDHEN and CDR2 is SYDVKM. V lost 4 bases and J lost 6, with 5 bases in between. This CDR3 is 11 amino acids long. DNA of the CDR3: TGTGCCAGCAGTTCTCCGGATACGCAGTATTTT. Its protein is CASSSPDTQYF. The entire variable domain, with the rest obtained from reference TRBV28 and TRBJ2-3, is as follows: DVKVTQSSRYLVKRTGEKVFLECVQDMDHENMFWYRQDPGLGLRLIYFSYDVKMKEKGDIPEGYSVSREKKERFSLILESASTNQTSMYLCASSSPDTQYFGPGTRLTVL.

The CDR3 DNA is TGTGCCAGCAGCGTAGCGGGGAGACGCACCGGGGAGCTGTTTTTT. It translates to CASSVAGRRTGELFF. This chain links TRBV9 with TRBJ2-2; possible D gene TRBD2, 5 bases. The V end lost 0 bases, the J end lost 4 bases, and 10 bases lay between the germline ends. The CDR3 covers 15 residues. CDR1 and CDR2 (germline): SGDLS, YYNGEE. Full variable domain (missing parts from reference TRBV9 and TRBJ2-2): DSGVTQTPKHLITATGQRVTLRCSPRSGDLSVYWYQQSLDQGLQFLIQYYNGEERAKGNILERFSAQQFPDLHSELNLSSLELGDSALYFCASSVAGRRTGELFFGEGSRLTVL.

The chain uses TRBV7-3 and TRBJ2-5; 13 nucleotides match TRBD2. The length of the CDR3 is 15 residues. Germline CDR1 reads SGHTA; CDR2 reads FQGTGA. V gave up 5 bases and J gave up 3 bases; unmatched junction bases: 3. CDR3 protein: CASSLGLAGKETQYF. CDR3 bases: TGTGCCAGCAGCCTGGGACTAGCGGGAAAAGAGACCCAGTACTTC.

V and J are TRBV6-4 and TRBJ1-6; D is uncertain. Germline values: CDR1 MRHNA, CDR2 SNTAGT. The germline V and J ends were trimmed by 3 bases and 7 bases, with 10 bases remaining between them. The CDR3 has 14 residues. CDR3 residues: CASSEESQNSPLHF. The CDR3 bases are TGTGCCAGCAGTGAAGAGTCCCAGAATTCACCCCTCCACTTT.

The rearrangement joins TRBV10-3 to TRBJ2-1, with 8 nucleotides matching TRBD2. J was trimmed by 9 bases and V by 4 bases; bases with no gene match: 8. The CDR3 is 14 residues long. The germline V gene has CDR1 ENHRY and CDR2 SYGVKD. The CDR3 loop is CAISAGLGSGEQFF. CDR3 nucleotide sequence: TGTGCCATCAGTGCGGGACTAGGGTCTGGTGAGCAGTTCTTC.

V gene TRBV9 combines with J gene TRBJ2-1, with TRBD1 matching 8 bases. The CDR3 length is 15 residues. Trimming took 6 bases from V and 6 from J; bases not matched to a gene: 11. Per germline, CDR1 SGDLS and CDR2 YYNGEE. The CDR3 DNA sequence: TGTGCCAGCACCCAGACAGGGGAAGTTTTCAATGAGCAGTTCTTC. Residues: CASTQTGEVFNEQFF.

This rearrangement joins TRBV18 to TRBJ1-1; a weak D match, TRBD1 (5 bases). V was clipped by 6 bases and J by 3 bases, with 11 bases between them. Germline V gene lookup returns CDR1 KGHSH and CDR2 LQKENI. The CDR3 contains 13 residues. The CDR3 region is CASSPGHHTEAFF. The CDR3 DNA reads TGTGCCAGCTCCCCCGGACACCACACTGAAGCTTTCTTT.

About this clone: Other nucleotide sequences from this sample produce the same CDR3. The chain is built from TRBV29-1 and TRBJ2-5; D call uncertain. This CDR3 has 13 residues. Germline CDR1 and CDR2: SQVTM and ANQGSEA. The V gene lost 2 bases and the J gene lost 7 bases, with 14 bases spanning the gap. DNA of the CDR3: TGCAGCGTTGAATTAGTAGGAGTGGTGACCCAGTACTTC. Protein sequence: CSVELVGVVTQYF. The variable domain in full, with the rest retrieved from reference TRBV29-1 and TRBJ2-5, is SAVISQKPSRDICQRGTSLTIQCQVDSQVTMMFWYRQQPGQSLTLIATANQGSEATYESGFVIDKFPISRPNLTFSTLTVSNMSPEDSSIYLCSVELVGVVTQYFGPGTRLLVL.

The chain recombines TRBV4-3 with TRBJ2-2, with unresolved D. Germline CDR1 and CDR2: LGHNA and YSLEER. The CDR3 length is 14 residues. V gave up 4 bases and J gave up 0 bases, with 6 bases separating them. This chain's CDR3 is CASSPGSNTGELFF. The CDR3 DNA follows: TGCGCCAGCAGCCCCGGTTCGAACACCGGGGAGCTGTTTTTT.

V and J are TRBV19 and TRBJ2-5, with 7 bases aligning to TRBD2. In germline, CDR1 is LNHDA, CDR2 SQIVND (reference sequence). With V trimmed by 5 bases and J by 5 bases, 14 bases remained unmatched. The CDR3 is 16 amino acids. Here the CDR3 reads CASSPPQSGKVETQYF. The CDR3 nucleotides read TGTGCCAGTAGTCCCCCCCAGAGCGGGAAGGTGGAGACCCAGTACTTC.

The genes are TRBV28 and TRBJ2-5; 12 bases are shared with TRBD2. The J segment lost 1 base and the V segment lost 3 bases, leaving 12 bases of the junction unmatched. The CDR3 covers 19 residues. Germline CDR1 and CDR2: MDHEN and SYDVKM. CDR3: CASSFGYTSGGIGQETQYF. As DNA, the CDR3 is TGTGCCAGCAGTTTCGGATACACTAGCGGGGGGATAGGCCAAGAGACCCAGTACTTC.

CDR3 coding DNA: TGTGCCAGCAGTTTATCCTCGGGACACCGAGGCTACACGGATACGCAGTATTTT. Translating it yields CASSLSSGHRGYTDTQYF. The rearrangement links TRBV28 to TRBJ2-3, with D possibly matching TRBD1 (6 bases). CDR3 length: 18 amino acids. Trimming took off 1 base at V and 6 bases at J, with 23 bases between the two ends. Germline assignment: CDR1 MDHEN and CDR2 SYDVKM.

The rearrangement uses TRBV7-2 and TRBJ1-2, with D perhaps TRBD1 (5 bases). The length of the CDR3 is 16 residues. Germline values: CDR1 SGHTA, CDR2 FQGNSA. V lost 1 base to trimming and J lost 4 bases, with 16 bases between them. The CDR3 nucleotides are TGTGCCAGCAGCTTAGAACCCGCCAGGGATGGCTATGGCTACACCTTC. Translated: CASSLEPARDGYGYTF.

The chain links TRBV18 to TRBJ2-3; TRBD2 matches at 8 bases. CDR1 KGHSH and CDR2 LQKENI come from the germline V gene. CDR3 length: 17 residues. J lost 0 bases, V lost 3 bases, and 8 bases had no gene match. CDR3 nucleotides: TGTGCCAGCTCACCCCCTCGGGGGGGAGAGAGCACAGATACGCAGTATTTT. Protein sequence: CASSPPRGGESTDTQYF. Supplemented by reference TRBV18 and TRBJ2-3, the full variable domain reads NAGVMQNPRHLVRRRGQEARLRCSPMKGHSHVYWYRQLPEEGLKFMVYLQKENIIDESGMPKERFSAEFPKEGPSILRIQQVVRGDSAAYFCASSPPRGGESTDTQYFGPGTRLTVL.

The count of this clone is one. The V call is TRBV7-2, the J call TRBJ1-3; D is perhaps TRBD1 (5 bases). This CDR3 has 17 residues. CDR1 SGHTA and CDR2 FQGNSA come from the germline V gene. Deletions cut 1 base from V and 4 bases from J, with 17 bases between. This chain's CDR3 is CASSLVSGQPQGNTIYF. Written as DNA, the CDR3 is TGTGCCAGCAGCTTAGTGTCGGGGCAGCCCCAGGGAAACACCATATATTTT.

The chain is built from TRBV6-5 and TRBJ1-2, with a weak D call TRBD1 (5 bases). CDR3 length: 13 residues. Germline values: CDR1 MNHEY, CDR2 SVGAGI. V was trimmed by 10 bases and J by 8 bases, leaving 20 bases between them. Here the CDR3 reads CATQYGVWGGYTF. CDR3 bases: TGTGCCACCCAGTATGGGGTGTGGGGCGGCTACACCTTC.